This T cell receptor beta chain was identified during a study of cytomegalovirus exposure and HLA in healthy donors. The PCR contained 60 Vbeta and 13 Jbeta primers. The protocol was immunoSEQ multiplex PCR, while the TCRdb copy is restricted to in-frame clones and leaves out a portion. The data contain 75,000 to 95,000 clones, 70% to 85% of them seen just once; the ten biggest clones take up around 1.9%. The CDR3 runs to 13 residues. CDR1 and CDR2 from the germline V gene are GTSNPN and SVGIG (reference sequence). Unmatched junction bases numbered 4, after V lost 1 base and J lost 4 bases. Material for sequencing was PBMCs. The receptor was derived from a young man in good health and CMV-seronegative. The chain recombines TRBV30 with TRBJ2-7; 7 nucleotides align to TRBD2. Here the CDR3 reads CAWSGPSGYEQYF. In DNA form, the CDR3 reads TGTGCCTGGAGTGGTCCTAGCGGTTACGAGCAGTACTTC.